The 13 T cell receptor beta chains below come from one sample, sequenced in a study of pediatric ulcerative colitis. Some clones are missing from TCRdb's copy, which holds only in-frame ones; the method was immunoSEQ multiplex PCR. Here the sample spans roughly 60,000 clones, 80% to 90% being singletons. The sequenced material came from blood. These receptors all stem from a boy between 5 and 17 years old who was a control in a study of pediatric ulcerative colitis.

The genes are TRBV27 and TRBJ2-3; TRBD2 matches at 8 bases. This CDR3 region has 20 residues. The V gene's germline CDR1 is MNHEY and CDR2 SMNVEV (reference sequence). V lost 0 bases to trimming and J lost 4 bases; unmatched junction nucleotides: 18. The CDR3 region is CASSLSKALGTYSGADTQYF. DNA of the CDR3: TGTGCCAGCAGTTTATCGAAAGCTCTTGGGACCTATAGCGGGGCAGATACGCAGTATTTT.

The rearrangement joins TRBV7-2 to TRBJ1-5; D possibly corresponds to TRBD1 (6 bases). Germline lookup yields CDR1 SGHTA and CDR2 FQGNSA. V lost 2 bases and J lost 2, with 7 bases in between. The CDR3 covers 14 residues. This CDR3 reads CASSLRTGNQPQHF. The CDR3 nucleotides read TGTGCCAGCAGCTTAAGGACAGGCAATCAGCCCCAGCATTTT. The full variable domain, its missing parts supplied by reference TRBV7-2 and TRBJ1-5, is GAGVSQSPSNKVTEKGKDVELRCDPISGHTALYWYRQSLGQGLEFLIYFQGNSAPDKSGLPSDRFSAERTGGSVSTLTIQRTQQEDSAVYLCASSLRTGNQPQHFGDGTRLSIL.

The CDR3 DNA follows: TGTGCCTGGAGTCCCAGCGGGGGGGGAGATACGCAGTATTTT. Its protein product is CAWSPSGGGDTQYF. The V gene is TRBV30, the J gene TRBJ2-3, with TRBD2 matching 10 bases. With V trimmed by 2 bases and J by 5 bases, 4 bases remained unmatched. The CDR3 is 14 amino acids. Germline-derived CDR1 and CDR2 are GTSNPN and SVGIG (reference sequence).

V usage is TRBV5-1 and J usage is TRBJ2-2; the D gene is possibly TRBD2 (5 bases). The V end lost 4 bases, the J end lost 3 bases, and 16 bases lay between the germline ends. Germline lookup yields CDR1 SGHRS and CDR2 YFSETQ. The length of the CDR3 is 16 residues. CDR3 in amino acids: CASSPNPDSYTGELFF. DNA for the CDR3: TGCGCCAGCAGCCCAAACCCGGACTCATACACCGGGGAGCTGTTTTTT.

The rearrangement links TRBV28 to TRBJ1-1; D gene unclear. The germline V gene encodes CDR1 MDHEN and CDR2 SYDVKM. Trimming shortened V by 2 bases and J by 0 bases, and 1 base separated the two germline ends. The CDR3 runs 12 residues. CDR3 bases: TGTGCCAGCAGTTTAGTGAACACTGAAGCTTTCTTT. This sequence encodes CASSLVNTEAFF.

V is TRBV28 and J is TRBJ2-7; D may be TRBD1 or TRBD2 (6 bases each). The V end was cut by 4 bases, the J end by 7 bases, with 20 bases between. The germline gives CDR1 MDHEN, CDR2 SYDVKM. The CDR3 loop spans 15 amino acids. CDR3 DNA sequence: TGTGCCAGCAGTTCCTTAAGGGGGGCCTCGGGGGAGCAGTACTTC. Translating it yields CASSSLRGASGEQYF.

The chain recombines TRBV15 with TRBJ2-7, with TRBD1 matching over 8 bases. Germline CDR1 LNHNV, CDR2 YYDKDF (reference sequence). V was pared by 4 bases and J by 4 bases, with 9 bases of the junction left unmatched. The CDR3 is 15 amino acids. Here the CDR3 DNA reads TGTGCCACCAGCACCACAGGGGGAATTCTGTACGAGCAGTACTTC. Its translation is CATSTTGGILYEQYF.

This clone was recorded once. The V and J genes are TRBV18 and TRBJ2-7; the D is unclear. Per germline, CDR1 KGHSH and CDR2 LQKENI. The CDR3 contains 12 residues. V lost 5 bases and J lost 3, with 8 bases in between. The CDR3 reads CASSSQLYEQYF. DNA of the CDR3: TGTGCCAGCTCATCACAGCTCTACGAGCAGTACTTC.

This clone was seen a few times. The CDR3 region has the DNA TGTGCCGGGGCGGGCAGGGGCGGAACTGAAGCTTTCTTT. Translation: CAGAGRGGTEAFF. The chain links TRBV30 to TRBJ1-1, with a weak D call TRBD1 (6 bases). From germline, CDR1 is GTSNPN and CDR2 SVGIG (reference sequence). The CDR3 spans 13 residues. Trimming took off 8 bases at V and 5 bases at J, with 18 bases between the two ends.

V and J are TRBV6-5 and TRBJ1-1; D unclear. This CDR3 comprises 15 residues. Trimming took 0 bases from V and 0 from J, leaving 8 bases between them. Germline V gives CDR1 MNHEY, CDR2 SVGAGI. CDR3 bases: TGTGCCAGCAGTTACTCGAGCATTGTGAACACTGAAGCTTTCTTT. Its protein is CASSYSSIVNTEAFF.

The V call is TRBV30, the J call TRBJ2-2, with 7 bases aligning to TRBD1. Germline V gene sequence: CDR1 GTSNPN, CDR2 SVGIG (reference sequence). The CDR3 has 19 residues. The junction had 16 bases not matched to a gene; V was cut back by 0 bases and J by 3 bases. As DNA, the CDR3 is TGTGCCTGGAGTGTACGGTTAGGGATAGGGGGCGGTCACACCGGGGAGCTGTTTTTT. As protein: CAWSVRLGIGGGHTGELFF.

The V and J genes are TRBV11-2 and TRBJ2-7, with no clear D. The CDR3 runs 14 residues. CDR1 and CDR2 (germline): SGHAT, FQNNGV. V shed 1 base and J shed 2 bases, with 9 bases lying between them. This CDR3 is CASSLAHPAYEQYF. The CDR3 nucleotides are TGTGCCAGCAGCTTAGCGCACCCAGCCTACGAGCAGTACTTC.

The CDR3 DNA reads TGCGCCAGCAGCTTTGAAGCGGGCACCTCCTACAATGAGCAGTTCTTC. It codes for CASSFEAGTSYNEQFF. The gene calls are TRBV5-1 and TRBJ2-1; TRBD2 is a possible D gene (6 bases). The V and J ends lost 2 bases and 0 bases respectively, with 12 bases between them. Germline CDR1 is SGHRS and CDR2 is YFSETQ. This CDR3 contains 16 residues.